The 8 T cell receptor beta chains below all came from one sample that was sequenced in a study of blood T cell repertoires in COVID-19. The protocol was immunoSEQ multiplex PCR, while the TCRdb copy is restricted to in-frame clones and leaves out a portion. The repertoire has 160,000 or so clones, 90% to 95% of them found once; the top ten carry around 2%. Sequenced sample: peripheral blood. Receptor source: a woman in her sixties with COVID-19, enrolled during active disease.

The chain carries TRBV7-9 and TRBJ2-2; 8 bases fit TRBD1. From germline, CDR1 is SEHNR and CDR2 FQNEAQ (reference sequence). The trim removed 5 bases at V and 1 base at J, leaving 6 bases unmatched. The length of the CDR3 is 16 residues. CDR3 coding DNA: TGTGCCAGCAGCGACCGACAGGGGCGGAACACCGGGGAGCTGTTTTTT. Amino acids: CASSDRQGRNTGELFF.

The CDR3 region has the DNA TGTGCCAGCAGCGTCGGGACTAGCTCCGCGTATGAGCAGTTCTTC. Translation gives CASSVGTSSAYEQFF. The chain recombines TRBV9 with TRBJ2-1; 9 bases agree with TRBD2. The CDR3 has 15 amino acids. From germline, CDR1 is SGDLS and CDR2 YYNGEE. V shed 2 bases and J 8 bases; nucleotides not matched to a gene: 8.

The DNA for the CDR3 is TGTGCCAGCAGCAAAGGGGAGGGCGGGCCCACAGATACGCAGTATTTT. Protein: CASSKGEGGPTDTQYF. The genes are TRBV21-1 and TRBJ2-3; the D segment call TRBD2 is taken from the table without a DNA check. TRBV21-1 is a listed pseudogene. This CDR3 is 16 amino acids long.

The gene calls are TRBV5-6 and TRBJ1-6; 7 bases map to TRBD1. V shed 2 bases, J shed 5 bases, and the junction held 7 bases outside the gene matches. This CDR3 has 16 residues. Germline-derived CDR1 and CDR2 are SGHDT and YYEEEE. CDR3 loop: CASSFVPGQHNSPLHF. The DNA of the CDR3 is TGTGCCAGCAGCTTCGTACCGGGACAGCATAATTCACCCCTCCACTTT.

The CDR3: CASSTDIYEQYF. In DNA form, the CDR3 reads TGTGCCAGCAGCACTGACATTTACGAGCAGTACTTC. This chain uses TRBV7-8 with TRBJ2-7; D gene uncertain. This CDR3 contains 12 residues. Germline CDR1 is SGHVS and CDR2 is FQNEAQ. With 5 bases removed from V and 4 bases from J, the gap between germline ends came to 9 bases.

This chain connects TRBV11-3 to TRBJ2-5; 10 bases are shared with TRBD2. This CDR3 is 15 amino acids long. V shed 5 bases, J shed 3 bases, and the junction held 6 bases outside the gene matches. Per the germline V gene, CDR1 is SGHNT and CDR2 is YENEEA. The CDR3 protein is CASSAGLAEKETQYF. CDR3 DNA sequence: TGTGCCAGCAGCGCCGGACTAGCGGAAAAAGAGACCCAGTACTTC.

The rearrangement uses TRBV5-4 and TRBJ1-1; 9 bases line up with TRBD1. Trimming at V came to 3 bases and at J to 5 bases, leaving 8 bases not matched to a gene. This CDR3 spans 15 amino acids. In germline, CDR1 is SGHNT, CDR2 YYREEE (reference sequence). In DNA, the CDR3 is TGTGCCAGCAGCTCACCACAGGGGGCAGGTACTGAAGCTTTCTTT. Translating it yields CASSSPQGAGTEAFF.

The V and J genes are TRBV12-3 or TRBV12-4 and TRBJ1-2, with D possibly matching TRBD1 (6 bases). V was pared by 7 bases and J by 2 bases, with 11 bases between. The CDR3 totals 13 residues. The CDR3 nucleotides read TGTGCCAGCATCCCCGGACAGAACTATGGCTACACCTTC. This gives the protein CASIPGQNYGYTF.